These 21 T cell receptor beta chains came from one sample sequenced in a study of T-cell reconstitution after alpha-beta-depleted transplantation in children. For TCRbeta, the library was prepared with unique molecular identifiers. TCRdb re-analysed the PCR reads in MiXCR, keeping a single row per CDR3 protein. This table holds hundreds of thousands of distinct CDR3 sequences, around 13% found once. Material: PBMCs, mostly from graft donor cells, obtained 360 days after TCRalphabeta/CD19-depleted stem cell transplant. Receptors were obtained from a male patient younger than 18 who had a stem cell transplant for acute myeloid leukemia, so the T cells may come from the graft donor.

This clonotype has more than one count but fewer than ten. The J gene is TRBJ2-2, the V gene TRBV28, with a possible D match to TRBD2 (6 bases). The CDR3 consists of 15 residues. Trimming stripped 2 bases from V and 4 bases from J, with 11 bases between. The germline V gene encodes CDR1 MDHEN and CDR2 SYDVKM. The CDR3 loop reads CASSLGGAATGELFF. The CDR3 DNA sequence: TGTGCCAGCAGTTTAGGAGGGGCGGCCACCGGGGAGCTGTTTTTT.

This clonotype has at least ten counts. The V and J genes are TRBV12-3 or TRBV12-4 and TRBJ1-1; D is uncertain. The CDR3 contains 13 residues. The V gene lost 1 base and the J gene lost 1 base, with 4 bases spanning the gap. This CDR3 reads CASSLGENTEAFF. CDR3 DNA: TGTGCCAGCAGTTTAGGGGAGAACACTGAAGCTTTCTTT.

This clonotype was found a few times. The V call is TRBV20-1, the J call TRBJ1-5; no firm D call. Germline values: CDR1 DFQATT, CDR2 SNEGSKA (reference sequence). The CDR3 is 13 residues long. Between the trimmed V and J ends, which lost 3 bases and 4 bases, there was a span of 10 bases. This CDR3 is CSARIPGNQPQHF. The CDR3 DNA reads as TGCAGTGCTAGGATCCCGGGTAATCAGCCCCAGCATTTT.

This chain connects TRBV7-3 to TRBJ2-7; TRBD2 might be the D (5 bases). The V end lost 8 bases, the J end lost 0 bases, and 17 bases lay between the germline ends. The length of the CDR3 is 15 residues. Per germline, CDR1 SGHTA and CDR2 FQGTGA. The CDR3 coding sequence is TGTGCCAGCTACCCCTGGGAAGGACTCTCCTACGAGCAGTACTTC. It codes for CASYPWEGLSYEQYF. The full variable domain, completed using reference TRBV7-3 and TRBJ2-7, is GAGVSQTPSNKVTEKGKYVELRCDPISGHTALYWYRQSLGQGPEFLIYFQGTGAADDSGLPNDRFFAVRPEGSVSTLKIQRTERGDSAVYLCASYPWEGLSYEQYFGPGTRLTVT.

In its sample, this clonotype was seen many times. CDR3 loop: CASSEVRDRGNQPQHF. CDR3 DNA sequence: TGTGCCAGCAGTGAAGTAAGGGACAGGGGCAATCAGCCCCAGCATTTT. This chain links TRBV2 with TRBJ1-5; 9 bases match TRBD1. V was pared by 1 base and J by 2 bases, with 3 bases of the junction left unmatched. Germline CDR1 is SNHLY and CDR2 is FYNNEI. The CDR3 is made up of 16 amino acids.

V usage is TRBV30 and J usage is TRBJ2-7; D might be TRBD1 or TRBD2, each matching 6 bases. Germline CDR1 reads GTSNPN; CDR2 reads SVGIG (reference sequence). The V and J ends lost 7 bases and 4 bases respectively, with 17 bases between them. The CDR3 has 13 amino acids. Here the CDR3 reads CASLDGGGYEQYF. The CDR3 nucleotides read TGTGCCTCCCTAGACGGAGGGGGTTACGAGCAGTACTTC. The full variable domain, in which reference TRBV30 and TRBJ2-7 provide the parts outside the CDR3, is SQTIHQWPATLVQPVGSPLSLECTVEGTSNPNLYWYRQAAGRGLQLLFYSVGIGQISSEVPQNLSASRPQDRQFILSSKKLLLSDSGFYLCASLDGGGYEQYFGPGTRLTVT.

The CDR3 reads CASSQLRAGEQYF. The CDR3 nucleotides read TGTGCCAGCAGCCAATTACGGGCGGGCGAGCAGTACTTC. V and J are TRBV7-8 and TRBJ2-7; perhaps TRBD2 as D (5 bases). There are 13 residues in the CDR3. The V end lost 5 bases, the J end lost 6 bases, and 14 bases lay between the germline ends. Germline V lookup: CDR1 SGHVS, CDR2 FQNEAQ.

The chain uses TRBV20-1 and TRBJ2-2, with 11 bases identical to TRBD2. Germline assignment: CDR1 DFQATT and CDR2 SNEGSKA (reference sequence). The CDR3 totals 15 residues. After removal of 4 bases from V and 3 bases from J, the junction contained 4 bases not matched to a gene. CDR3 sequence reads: CSAIAGGRHTGELFF. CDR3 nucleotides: TGCAGTGCTATAGCGGGAGGGAGGCACACCGGGGAGCTGTTTTTT.

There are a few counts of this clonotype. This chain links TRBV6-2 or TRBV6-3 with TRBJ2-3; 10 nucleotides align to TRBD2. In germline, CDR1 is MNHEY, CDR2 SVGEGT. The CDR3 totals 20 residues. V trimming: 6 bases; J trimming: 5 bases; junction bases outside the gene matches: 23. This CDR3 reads CASSYKRRGSAGGPGDTQYF. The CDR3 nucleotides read TGTGCCAGCAGCTACAAAAGAAGGGGCTCAGCGGGAGGGCCGGGAGATACGCAGTATTTT.

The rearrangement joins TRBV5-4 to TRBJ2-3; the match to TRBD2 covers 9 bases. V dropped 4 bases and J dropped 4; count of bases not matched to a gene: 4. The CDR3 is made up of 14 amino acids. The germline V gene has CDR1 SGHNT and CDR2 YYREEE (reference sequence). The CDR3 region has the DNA TGTGCCAGCAGCGCGACTAGCGGTCCAGATACGCAGTATTTT. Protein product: CASSATSGPDTQYF.

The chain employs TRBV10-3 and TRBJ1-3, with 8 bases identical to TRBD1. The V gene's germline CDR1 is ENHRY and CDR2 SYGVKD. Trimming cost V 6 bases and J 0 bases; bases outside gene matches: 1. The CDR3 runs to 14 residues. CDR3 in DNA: TGTGCCATCAGGGACAGGGACTCTGGAAACACCATATATTTT. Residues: CAIRDRDSGNTIYF.

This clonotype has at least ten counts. In DNA, the CDR3 is TGCAGTGCTTGGGGCCTCCGAGAGGAGCAGTACTTC. Translation gives CSAWGLREEQYF. The chain has TRBV20-1 and TRBJ2-7; D is perhaps TRBD1 (5 bases). This CDR3 has 12 residues. In germline, CDR1 is DFQATT, CDR2 SNEGSKA (reference sequence). V was clipped by 5 bases and J by 7 bases, with 15 bases between them.

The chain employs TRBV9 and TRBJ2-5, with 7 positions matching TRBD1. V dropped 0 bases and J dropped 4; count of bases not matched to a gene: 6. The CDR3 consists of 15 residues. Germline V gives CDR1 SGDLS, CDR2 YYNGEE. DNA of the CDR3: TGTGCCAGCAGCGTAGAGGACAGGAGGCGAGAGACCCAGTACTTC. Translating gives CASSVEDRRRETQYF.

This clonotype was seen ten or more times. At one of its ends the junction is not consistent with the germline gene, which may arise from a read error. DNA for the CDR3: TGTGCCAGCAGCTCAGGACTAGCGGGGTACAATGAGCAGTTCTTC. Protein sequence: CASSSGLAGYNEQFF. The V call is TRBV5-1, the J call TRBJ2-1, with TRBD2 matching 12 bases. CDR1 is SGHRS, CDR2 YFSETQ, per germline. The length of the CDR3 is 15 residues.

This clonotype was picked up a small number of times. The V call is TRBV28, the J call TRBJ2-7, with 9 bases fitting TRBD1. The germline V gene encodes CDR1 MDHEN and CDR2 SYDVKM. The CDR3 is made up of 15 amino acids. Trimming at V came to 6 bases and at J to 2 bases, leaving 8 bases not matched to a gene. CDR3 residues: CASSLQWDRAYEQYF. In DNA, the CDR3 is TGTGCCAGCAGCCTACAGTGGGACAGGGCCTACGAGCAGTACTTC.

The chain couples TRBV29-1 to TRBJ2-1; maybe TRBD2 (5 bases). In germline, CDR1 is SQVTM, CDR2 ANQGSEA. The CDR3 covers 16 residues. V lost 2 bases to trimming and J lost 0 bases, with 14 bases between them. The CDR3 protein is CSVEPTKGSSYNEQFF. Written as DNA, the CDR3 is TGCAGCGTTGAACCGACTAAGGGCAGCTCCTACAATGAGCAGTTCTTC.

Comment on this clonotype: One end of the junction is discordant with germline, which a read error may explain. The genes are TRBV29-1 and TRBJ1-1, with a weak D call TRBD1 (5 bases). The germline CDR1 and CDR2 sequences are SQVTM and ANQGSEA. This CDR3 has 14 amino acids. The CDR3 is CSAEPGPGRTEAFF. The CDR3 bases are TGCAGCGCTGAACCGGGACCCGGACGCACTGAAGCTTTCTTT.

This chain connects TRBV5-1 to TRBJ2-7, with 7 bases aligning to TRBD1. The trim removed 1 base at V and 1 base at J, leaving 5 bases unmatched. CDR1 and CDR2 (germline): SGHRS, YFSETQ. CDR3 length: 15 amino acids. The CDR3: CASSLRSTGSYEQYF. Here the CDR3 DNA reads TGCGCCAGCAGCTTGAGGTCGACAGGGTCCTACGAGCAGTACTTC. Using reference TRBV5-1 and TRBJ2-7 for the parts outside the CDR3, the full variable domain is KAGVTQTPRYLIKTRGQQVTLSCSPISGHRSVSWYQQTPGQGLQFLFEYFSETQRNKGNFPGRFSGRQFSNSRSEMNVSTLELGDSALYLCASSLRSTGSYEQYFGPGTRLTVT.

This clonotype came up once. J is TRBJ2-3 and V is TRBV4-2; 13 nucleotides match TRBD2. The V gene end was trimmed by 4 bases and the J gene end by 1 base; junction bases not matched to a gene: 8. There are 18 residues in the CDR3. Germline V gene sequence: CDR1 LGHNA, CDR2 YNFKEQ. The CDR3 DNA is TGTGCCAGCAGCCCCCGCCCCGGACTAGCGGGAGGCACAGATACGCAGTATTTT. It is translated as CASSPRPGLAGGTDTQYF.

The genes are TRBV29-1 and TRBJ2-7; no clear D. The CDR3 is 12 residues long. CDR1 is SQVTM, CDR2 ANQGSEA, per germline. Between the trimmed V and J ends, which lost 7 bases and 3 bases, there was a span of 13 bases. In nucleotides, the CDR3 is TGCAGCGCTGTTAGAGGCAACTACGAGCAGTACTTC. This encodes CSAVRGNYEQYF.

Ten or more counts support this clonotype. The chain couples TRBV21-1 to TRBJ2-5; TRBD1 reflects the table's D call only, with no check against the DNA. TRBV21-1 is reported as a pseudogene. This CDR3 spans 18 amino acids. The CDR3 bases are TGTGCCAGCAGCTTTCCCCGCCCATCCTTAGACAGCCAAGAGACCCAGTACTTC. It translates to CASSFPRPSLDSQETQYF.